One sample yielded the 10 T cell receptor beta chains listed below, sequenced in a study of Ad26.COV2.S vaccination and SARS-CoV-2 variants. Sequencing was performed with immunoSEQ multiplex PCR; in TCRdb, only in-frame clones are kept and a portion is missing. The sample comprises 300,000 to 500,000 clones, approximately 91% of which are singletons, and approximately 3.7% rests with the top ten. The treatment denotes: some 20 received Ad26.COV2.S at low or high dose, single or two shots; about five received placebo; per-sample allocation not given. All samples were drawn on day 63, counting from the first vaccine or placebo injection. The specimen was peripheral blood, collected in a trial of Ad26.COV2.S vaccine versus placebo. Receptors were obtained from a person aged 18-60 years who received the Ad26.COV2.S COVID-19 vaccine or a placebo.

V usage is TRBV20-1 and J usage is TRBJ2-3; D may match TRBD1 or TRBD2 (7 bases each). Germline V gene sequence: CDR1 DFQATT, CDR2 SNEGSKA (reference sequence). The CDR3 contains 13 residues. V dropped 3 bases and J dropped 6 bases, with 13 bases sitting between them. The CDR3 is CSASRQGGDTQYF. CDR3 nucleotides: TGCAGTGCTAGTCGGCAGGGGGGGGATACGCAGTATTTT.

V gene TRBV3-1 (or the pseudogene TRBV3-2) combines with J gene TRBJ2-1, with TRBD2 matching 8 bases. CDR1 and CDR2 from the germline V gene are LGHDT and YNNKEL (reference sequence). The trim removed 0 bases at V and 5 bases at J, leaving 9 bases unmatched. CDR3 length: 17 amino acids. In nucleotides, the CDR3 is TGTGCCAGCAGCCAAGATCTGGCCGGGGGGGCAAACAATGAGCAGTTCTTC. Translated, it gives CASSQDLAGGANNEQFF.

CDR3 amino acids: CASSESLGPNYGYTF. CDR3 DNA sequence: TGCGCCAGCAGTGAGTCGTTGGGTCCCAACTATGGCTACACCTTC. J is TRBJ1-2 and V is TRBV10-2; D is ambiguous. The CDR3 sequence is 15 residues long. The germline gives CDR1 WSHSY, CDR2 SAAADI. V was pared by 0 bases and J by 2 bases, with 10 bases between.

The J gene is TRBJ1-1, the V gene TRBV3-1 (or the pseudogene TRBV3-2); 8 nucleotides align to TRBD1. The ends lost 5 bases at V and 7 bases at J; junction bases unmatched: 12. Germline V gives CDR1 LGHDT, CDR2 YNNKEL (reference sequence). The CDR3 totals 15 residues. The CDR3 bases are TGTGCCAGCAGCGACTGGGACAGGTCTGGTGGTGAAGCTTTCTTT. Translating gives CASSDWDRSGGEAFF.

Here the CDR3 reads CASSPGQGIYGYTF. CDR3 bases: TGCGCCAGCAGTCCTGGACAGGGGATCTATGGCTACACCTTC. The V gene is TRBV10-2, the J gene TRBJ1-2; TRBD1 agrees at 9 bases. Per the germline V gene, CDR1 is WSHSY and CDR2 is SAAADI. V was pared by 5 bases and J by 4 bases, with 5 bases of the junction left unmatched. The CDR3 contains 14 residues.

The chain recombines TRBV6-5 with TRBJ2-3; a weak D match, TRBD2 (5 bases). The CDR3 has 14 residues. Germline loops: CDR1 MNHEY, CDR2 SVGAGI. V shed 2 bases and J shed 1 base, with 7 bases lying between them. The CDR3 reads CASSYLGGTDTQYF. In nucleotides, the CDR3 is TGTGCCAGCAGTTACCTCGGGGGCACAGATACGCAGTATTTT.

CDR3 nucleotide sequence: TGTGCCAGCAGCTTGACGTTTCGGCAGGGGGCGTCAACTAATGAAAAACTGTTTTTT. This gives the protein CASSLTFRQGASTNEKLFF. J is TRBJ1-4 and V is TRBV5-5, with 8 nucleotides matching TRBD1. The CDR3 runs to 19 residues. In germline, CDR1 is SGHKS, CDR2 YYEKEE (reference sequence). Trimming took 1 base from V and 0 from J; bases not matched to a gene: 11.

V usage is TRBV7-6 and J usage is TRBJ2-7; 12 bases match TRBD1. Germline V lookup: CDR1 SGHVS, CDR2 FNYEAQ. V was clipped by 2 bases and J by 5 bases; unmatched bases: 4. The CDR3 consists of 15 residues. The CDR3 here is CASSLRGQGAHEQYF. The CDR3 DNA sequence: TGTGCCAGCAGCTTAAGGGGACAGGGGGCCCACGAGCAGTACTTC.

CDR3 nucleotide sequence: TGCGCCAGCAGCTTAGGACAGGTTCAAGAGACCCAGTACTTC. This encodes CASSLGQVQETQYF. The V call is TRBV5-1, the J call TRBJ2-5, with 7 bases lining up with TRBD1. The germline CDR1 and CDR2 sequences are SGHRS and YFSETQ. The V and J ends lost 2 bases and 2 bases, in that order; junction bases with no gene match: 3. This CDR3 has 14 residues.

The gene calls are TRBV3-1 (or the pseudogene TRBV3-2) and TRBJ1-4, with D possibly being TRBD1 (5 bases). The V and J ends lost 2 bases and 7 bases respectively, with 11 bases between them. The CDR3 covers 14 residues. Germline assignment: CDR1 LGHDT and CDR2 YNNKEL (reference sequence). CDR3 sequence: CASSQIGDFEKLFF. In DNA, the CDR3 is TGTGCCAGCAGCCAAATTGGGGACTTTGAAAAACTGTTTTTT.